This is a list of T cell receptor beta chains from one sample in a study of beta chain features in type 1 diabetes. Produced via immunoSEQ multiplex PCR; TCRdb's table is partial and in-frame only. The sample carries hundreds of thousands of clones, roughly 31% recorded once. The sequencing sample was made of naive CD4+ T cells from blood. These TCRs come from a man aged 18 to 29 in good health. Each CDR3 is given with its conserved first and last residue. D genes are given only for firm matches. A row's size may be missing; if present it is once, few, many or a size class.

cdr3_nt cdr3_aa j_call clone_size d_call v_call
TGTGCCAGCAGCTCCCGGATGGATGGCTACACCTTC CASSSRMDGYTF TRBJ1-2 NA NA TRBV7-9
TGTGCCAGCAGCCCCACCGGGACTCCATCTCGAAATGAGCAGTTCTTC CASSPTGTPSRNEQFF TRBJ2-1 NA NA TRBV7-8
TGTGCCACCAGCGGCGGTCCCACAGATACGCAGTATTTT CATSGGPTDTQYF TRBJ2-3 NA NA TRBV10-3
TGTGCCAGCAGCTTGGATTTGTCGGGTCTGACGGATACGCAGTATTTT CASSLDLSGLTDTQYF TRBJ2-3 NA NA TRBV5-4
TGTGCCAGCACCCGGACAGGACGGCCAGATACGCAGTATTTT CASTRTGRPDTQYF TRBJ2-3 NA TRBD1 TRBV28
TGTGCCTGGACTATGTTCTCAGGACCGGAGGGCGAGCAGTACTTC CAWTMFSGPEGEQYF TRBJ2-7 few NA TRBV30
TGTGCCAGCTCACCACGACAGGGGGAAAAGCCCCAGCATTTT CASSPRQGEKPQHF TRBJ1-5 few TRBD1 TRBV18
TGTGCCAGCAGTACCCTGGACAGGGGCTACGAGCAGTACTTC CASSTLDRGYEQYF TRBJ2-7 NA TRBD1 TRBV28
TGTGCCAGCAGTTGGACTAGCGGGAGTGGGGCTGGCAATGAGCAGTTCTTC CASSWTSGSGAGNEQFF TRBJ2-1 NA TRBD2 TRBV2
TGTGCCATCCGGGGGGCTTACAATGAGCAGTTCTTC CAIRGAYNEQFF TRBJ2-1 few NA TRBV10-3
TGTGCCAGCAGCGTAACTAGCGGGAGACCGAACACCGGGGAGCTGTTTTTT CASSVTSGRPNTGELFF TRBJ2-2 NA TRBD2 TRBV9
TGTGCCAGCAGCACCAGACAGGGGGCGGGGCTCCAAGAGACCCAGTACTTC CASSTRQGAGLQETQYF TRBJ2-5 NA TRBD1 TRBV9
TGTGCCAGCAGCCAAGTGGGGGCAGAGACCCAGTACTTC CASSQVGAETQYF TRBJ2-5 few NA TRBV4-2